One T cell receptor beta chain is described in this entry. As yet, its antigen is unknown. The sample originates from a study of CD8+ T cells in alopecia areata. Study summary: Tofacitinib was taken orally by treated patients, and the dose was 5 to 10 mg twice daily. The authors scored treated patients' severity by affected scalp percentage. Study-wide results and limits: Sequencing of scalp samples also includes resident alphabeta T cells from normal skin.

The treatment was: oral pan-JAK inhibitor, 5-10 mg twice daily. Individuals with alopecia areata gave both lesional scalp punch biopsies and peripheral blood for collection. Investigators isolated RNA and reverse transcribed it into cDNA to act as the sequencing template. Some clones are missing from TCRdb's copy, which holds only in-frame ones; the method was immunoSEQ multiplex PCR. The data show over 150,000 clones, about 60% seen once. The TCR comes from a human donor with alopecia areata. The sample was CD4+ T cells sorted from blood, taken at week 4, from a patient treated with tofacitinib.

For the CDR3, the DNA is TGTGCCAGCAGCCTCTACCGCGGGGGGGATCAAGAGACCCAGTACTTC. This codes for CASSLYRGGDQETQYF. The chain uses TRBV14 and TRBJ2-5; 9 nucleotides align to TRBD2. The ends lost 4 bases at V and 2 bases at J; junction bases unmatched: 8. Germline V CDR1 and CDR2: SGHDN, FVKESK. This CDR3 comprises 16 residues. The full variable domain, completed using reference TRBV14 and TRBJ2-5, is EAGVTQFPSHSVIEKGQTVTLRCDPISGHDNLYWYRRVMGKEIKFLLHFVKESKQDESGMPNNRFLAERTGGTYSTLKVQPAELEDSGVYFCASSLYRGGDQETQYFGPGTRLLVL.